The following is a T cell receptor (beta chain) sequence with its context. What it binds is not known. This specimen belongs to a study of beta chain features in type 1 diabetes. At the level of the study: Patient and healthy donor groups were alike in age, gender and cell yields. General study results and limits: Because the template was cDNA, high-expressing cells might be over-represented. VDJ junctions in type 1 diabetes patients carried more deletions and fewer insertions. Within each of all four CD4+ subsets, Type 1 diabetes patients had TCRB CDR3s that were moderately but significantly shorter.

Roughly 110 mL of blood, on average, came from one heparinised draw per donor. The trim removed 0 bases at V and 1 base at J, leaving 9 bases unmatched. This CDR3 comprises 18 residues. Germline CDR1 reads MGHRA; CDR2 reads YSYEKL. The authors reverse transcribed all of the isolated RNA, so sequencing captured expressed TCRB transcripts. The method was immunoSEQ multiplex PCR; TCRdb's version includes in-frame clones alone and lacks a portion of them. The profile shows about 230,000 clones, approximately 16% of them singletons. This sequence originates from a man younger than 45 with type 1 diabetes. This rearrangement joins TRBV4-1 to TRBJ2-1; 7 nucleotides agree with TRBD1. Sequenced input: naive CD4+ T cells from blood. In DNA form, the CDR3 reads TGCGCCAGCAGCCAAGAGGAGAGGGGGCCGGCATCCTACAATGAGCAGTTCTTC. This encodes CASSQEERGPASYNEQFF.